Each of the 18 T cell receptor beta chains below was sequenced from the same sample in a study of post-analysis software for immune sequencing data. Which antigens these TCRs recognize remains unknown. Regarding the study as a whole: Five TRBV segments occurring more often in patients than controls included TRBV5-6, TRBV5-1 and TRBV20-1.

Prepared TCR beta cDNA libraries contained unique molecular identifiers. In TCRdb, the PCR reads were re-called with MiXCR into one record per CDR3 protein. The data contain 600,000 to 750,000 distinct CDR3 sequences, 55% to 60% of them singletons. The sample consisted of blood. The receptors stem from a girl aged 2 to 9 with multiple sclerosis.

J is TRBJ2-5 and V is TRBV29-1; D not certain. The CDR3 is made up of 13 amino acids. The V end was cut by 5 bases, the J end by 2 bases, with 12 bases between. Per the germline V gene, CDR1 is SQVTM and CDR2 is ANQGSEA. This CDR3 reads CSVQINVQETQYF. The CDR3, as DNA: TGCAGCGTTCAGATCAATGTACAAGAGACCCAGTACTTC.

This chain connects TRBV25-1 to TRBJ1-1, with D hard to call. CDR3 length: 12 amino acids. Germline CDR1 and CDR2: MGHDK and SYGVNS. V was pared by 6 bases and J by 10 bases, with 15 bases between. In DNA, the CDR3 is TGTGCCAGCAGGGACGGCCTGAAGGGAGCTTTCTTT. Its translation is CASRDGLKGAFF.

The V call is TRBV5-1, the J call TRBJ2-3; a weak D match, TRBD2 (7 bases). This CDR3 comprises 15 residues. The V end lost 5 bases, the J end lost 5 bases, and 18 bases lay between the germline ends. Germline V gene sequence: CDR1 SGHRS, CDR2 YFSETQ. The CDR3 sequence: CASSHPEGGIDTQYF. As DNA, the CDR3 is TGCGCCAGCAGTCACCCGGAGGGGGGGATAGATACGCAGTATTTT.

This chain joins TRBV9 and TRBJ2-3, with D uncertain. CDR3 size: 14 residues. The V end lost 0 bases, the J end lost 3 bases, and 8 bases lay between the germline ends. Germline assignment: CDR1 SGDLS and CDR2 YYNGEE. The chain's CDR3 is CASSVDTITDTQYF. In DNA, the CDR3 is TGTGCCAGCAGCGTAGATACAATAACAGATACGCAGTATTTT.

The chain couples TRBV20-1 to TRBJ2-3, with D possibly being TRBD2 (5 bases). The CDR3 loop spans 15 amino acids. Germline values: CDR1 DFQATT, CDR2 SNEGSKA (reference sequence). The V end was cut by 1 base, the J end by 0 bases, with 11 bases between. This chain's CDR3 is CSARVRGLSTDTQYF. DNA for the CDR3: TGCAGTGCTAGAGTCCGGGGATTGAGCACAGATACGCAGTATTTT.

V usage is TRBV7-2 and J usage is TRBJ1-1, with 9 bases fitting TRBD1. J gave up 1 base and V 4 bases, and 7 bases lay outside the gene matches. The CDR3 runs to 16 residues. Germline values: CDR1 SGHTA, CDR2 FQGNSA. The CDR3 loop reads CASSWGTGFSNTEAFF. The CDR3 region has the DNA TGTGCCAGCAGCTGGGGGACAGGGTTTTCGAACACTGAAGCTTTCTTT.

V is TRBV2 and J is TRBJ2-5, with 10 nucleotides matching TRBD2. Germline lookup yields CDR1 SNHLY and CDR2 FYNNEI. V lost 10 bases and J lost 2; bases outside the gene matches: 4. The CDR3 covers 13 residues. CDR3 in amino acids: CAKGLAIQETQYF. The CDR3 DNA follows: TGTGCCAAGGGACTAGCGATTCAAGAGACCCAGTACTTC.

The V gene is TRBV29-1, the J gene TRBJ2-7; 10 bases agree with TRBD1. From germline, CDR1 is SQVTM and CDR2 ANQGSEA. With V trimmed by 8 bases and J by 3 bases, 4 bases remained unmatched. The CDR3 contains 12 residues. CDR3 coding DNA: TGCAGCTCAAGGACAGGGGGCTACGAGCAGTACTTC. This codes for CSSRTGGYEQYF.

The rearrangement links TRBV4-1 to TRBJ2-1; TRBD2 agrees at 11 bases. The CDR3 contains 17 residues. Germline V lookup: CDR1 MGHRA, CDR2 YSYEKL. After removal of 0 bases from V and 6 bases from J, the junction contained 7 bases not matched to a gene. The CDR3, as DNA: TGCGCCAGCAGCCAAGAATCCCCGGGACTAGCGGCCAATGAGCAGTTCTTC. This gives the protein CASSQESPGLAANEQFF.

The V gene is TRBV29-1, the J gene TRBJ1-2; the match to TRBD1 covers 8 bases. Germline V gives CDR1 SQVTM, CDR2 ANQGSEA. The length of the CDR3 is 14 residues. Trimming at V came to 7 bases and at J to 4 bases, leaving 11 bases not matched to a gene. CDR3 in amino acids: CSGQSRGRGYGYTF. The CDR3 nucleotides are TGCAGCGGGCAAAGCAGGGGGCGAGGCTATGGCTACACCTTC.

V gene TRBV7-9 combines with J gene TRBJ2-1, with D perhaps given as TRBD1 or TRBD2 (5 bases each). This CDR3 has 15 residues. V was trimmed by 4 bases and J by 6 bases, leaving 16 bases between them. The germline V gene has CDR1 SEHNR and CDR2 FQNEAQ (reference sequence). The CDR3 loop is CASSSRDRVGNEQFF. CDR3 in DNA: TGTGCCAGCAGCTCCCGGGACCGAGTCGGCAATGAGCAGTTCTTC.

This chain connects TRBV15 to TRBJ2-3, with 9 nucleotides matching TRBD2. Germline CDR1 LNHNV, CDR2 YYDKDF (reference sequence). The CDR3 has 17 residues. With 1 base clipped from V and 3 bases from J, the junction kept 8 bases outside the gene matches. CDR3 amino acids: CATSRVLRGGATDTQYF. CDR3 sequence (DNA): TGTGCCACCAGCAGAGTCCTGCGGGGGGGAGCAACAGATACGCAGTATTTT.

This clonotype was counted a few times. The V and J genes are TRBV12-5 and TRBJ2-5; weak D call: TRBD2 (5 bases). Germline lookup yields CDR1 LGHNT and CDR2 FRNRAP. The germline V and J ends were trimmed by 5 bases and 5 bases, with 12 bases remaining between them. The CDR3 extends over 13 amino acids. The CDR3: CASGQLESETQYF. The CDR3 DNA follows: TGTGCTAGTGGTCAACTAGAGTCTGAGACCCAGTACTTC.

The chain recombines TRBV7-2 with TRBJ2-5, with a weak D call TRBD1 (6 bases). The CDR3 totals 14 residues. In germline, CDR1 is SGHTA, CDR2 FQGNSA. V shed 3 bases and J shed 5 bases, with 13 bases lying between them. CDR3 region: CASSFPYRVETQYF. Written as DNA, the CDR3 is TGTGCCAGCAGCTTCCCCTACAGGGTGGAGACCCAGTACTTC.

V is TRBV7-2 and J is TRBJ2-5, with TRBD1 identical over 9 bases. V gave up 3 bases and J gave up 3 bases; unmatched junction bases: 5. Germline V gene sequence: CDR1 SGHTA, CDR2 FQGNSA. The CDR3 runs to 15 residues. The chain's CDR3 is CASSFTGTGKETQYF. The CDR3 DNA is TGTGCCAGCAGCTTTACCGGGACAGGGAAAGAGACCCAGTACTTC.

The chain recombines TRBV11-2 with TRBJ1-2; D is unclear. The germline V gene encodes CDR1 SGHAT and CDR2 FQNNGV. Trimming stripped 4 bases from V and 0 bases from J, with 6 bases between. The CDR3 sequence is 13 residues long. CDR3 sequence (DNA): TGTGCCAGCAGCTCCCGTACTAACTATGGCTACACCTTC. Its protein product is CASSSRTNYGYTF.

J is TRBJ1-1 and V is TRBV4-1; D unclear. The V and J ends lost 1 base and 7 bases respectively, with 10 bases between them. Germline V gene data show CDR1 as MGHRA and CDR2 as YSYEKL. The CDR3 is 13 amino acids. The CDR3 loop reads CASSQGTILEAFF. The CDR3, as DNA: TGCGCCAGCAGCCAAGGGACGATACTTGAAGCTTTCTTT.

This clonotype was counted only a few times. The chain joins TRBV12-3 or TRBV12-4 to TRBJ1-5; D unresolved. Trimming took off 6 bases at V and 1 base at J, with 10 bases between the two ends. The CDR3 is made up of 14 amino acids. The CDR3 coding sequence is TGTGCCAGCAGCCTTACCGAGAGCAATCAGCCCCAGCATTTT. This codes for CASSLTESNQPQHF.